The T cell receptor (beta chain) described here comes from a study of Graves' ophthalmopathy and Graves' hyperthyroidism (dated by TCRdb to 2016 to 2019). At the level of the whole study: Peripheral blood was collected at initial diagnosis, before any treatment. The study used TCR beta repertoire signatures to distinguish Graves' ophthalmopathy from Graves' hyperthyroidism and to predict progression to ophthalmopathy. In total, under 150 blood samples were TCR-sequenced: approximately 42 ophthalmopathy, approximately 80 hyperthyroidism and around 17 hyperthyroidism-to-ophthalmopathy patients. A discovery set of more than 90 patients (roughly 41 ophthalmopathy, 55 to 60 stable hyperthyroidism) was enrolled to explore V-J signatures distinguishing ophthalmopathy from hyperthyroidism. The independent validation cohort included 20 or so hyperthyroidism patients plus 17 patients who later progressed from hyperthyroidism to ophthalmopathy. In more than five hyperthyroidism patients, T-cell repertoires of thyroid tissue and blood were compared. Once sampling was done, hyperthyroidism patients were given methimazole at a starting dose of 30 mg daily, while ophthalmopathy patients were given high-dose intravenous methylprednisolone. The roughly 100 discovery patients were randomly divided into training and test sets at a 7:3 ratio.

CDR1 and CDR2 (DFQATT, SNEGSKA) derive from the germline V gene (reference sequence). Trimming leaves V shorter by 5 bases and J shorter by 2 bases, with the junction holding 7 bases beyond the gene matches. Including the terminal cysteine and phenylalanine, the CDR3 comprises 16 residues. Here the CDR3 DNA is all that survives: 48 bases in frame from base 1. This clonotype was seen many times. Its antigen remains undetermined. Base qualities are not recorded, but no much larger clone differs from it by a single base. A patient counted as having stable hyperthyroidism if there was no progression to ophthalmopathy within 18 months of follow-up. Hyperthyroidism patients were newly diagnosed, with disease duration under 2 months, and aged 18 to 65 years. Patients with other autoimmune diseases, uncontrolled infections, pregnancy or lactation were excluded. Diagnosis relied on clinical symptoms, serum thyroxine, TRAb, thyroid ultrasound and orbital computed tomography. Ficoll-Paque density gradient centrifugation was used to isolate PBMCs from approximately 10 ml of fresh peripheral blood. Total RNA was extracted using Trizol reagent, and RNA quality was checked on an Agilent 2100 Bioanalyzer.

For repertoire sequencing, TCR beta CDR3 regions were amplified from RNA transcripts. The first round of RT-PCR was done with HTBI primers and the Qiagen OneStep RT-PCR kit, and was followed by a second round of multiplex PCR, then size selection and purification. Libraries were sequenced on an Illumina HiSeq2000 using paired-end 100 bp reads. Under the source paper's analysis protocol: SOAPnuke was used to process the reads, removing any read that contained adapters or uncalled bases, had a mean Phred below 15, or lacked an exact match to the constant primer or identifier. COPE v1.2.5 was used to merge high-quality paired reads. Each unique nucleotide sequence was defined as a clonotype, and clonotypes were aligned to IMGT TRB V, D and J references with MiTCR v1.1. The analysis was limited to V-J combinations with a frequency above 0.0001, which together covered around 99% of the repertoires. For each V-J combination, a TCR clonal expansion and chaos score was defined as the ratio of F50 clonal expansion to chaos observed in the TCRdist matrix. Welch's t-statistics and random forest were used to reduce the features to approximately 13 V-J combinations, which were then used as input to a naive Bayes classifier. Thyroid-blood repertoire similarity was quantified with the Morisita-Horn index. Using fastp trimming at Q25 and MiXCR clonotype assembly, TCRdb reanalyzed the public sequencing data and kept in-frame beta chains. Each entry merges the rows of one CDR3 protein and shows their most common DNA and genes. The V and J calls were determined by TCRdb, not by the authors. The sample yields 680,000 or so distinct CDR3 sequences; 22% were counted once. Around 7% of the sample comes from the top ten.

What the research found in general, with its limitations: In validation, the model predicted ophthalmopathy progression with 70.59% sensitivity and around 72% specificity; eleven to twelve predicted patients were CT-confirmed with GO in a median of around 6 months. Among expanded thyroid clonotypes with frequency above 0.001, most also showed up in blood, which suggests that blood repertoires may reflect the thyroid immune response. No statistical method was used to predetermine the sample size, and group allocation was not hidden from the investigators. In cross-validation, the 13-signature model distinguished ophthalmopathy from stable hyperthyroidism with almost 90% sensitivity and just under 84% specificity, and in the test set the corresponding values were approximately 80% and 75%.

The chain links TRBV20-1 with TRBJ2-5; the junction holds 14 bases that match TRBD2. The TCR originated in a woman aged 18 to 35 with stable Graves' hyperthyroidism. Some clones in this sample may be carry-over from other donors' samples. Donor details come from another sample of the same person, matched by shared clones. The sample consisted of peripheral blood. At the DNA level, the sequence is TGCAGTGCTCCCGGGACTAGCGGGGGATTTCAAGAGACCCAGTACTTC. Translation gives CSAPGTSGGFQETQYF.